This TCR beta chain was sequenced during a study of tumor-infiltrating lymphocytes in primary liver carcinoma. Study-level points and caveats: Researchers found tumor-adjacent and tumor-blood pairs overlapped less than tumor region pairs.

Points on this clonotype: As yet, its antigen is unknown. The junction departs from the called germline gene at one end, perhaps through a read error.

The investigators made TCR beta cDNA from 500 ng total RNA, using a constant-region primer. ARM-PCR was slightly modified, and three nested multiplex PCR rounds with it gave rise to the TCR beta libraries. For 10 cycles apiece, the opening two PCR rounds ran with TRBV1-TRBV30 forward primers and a C-beta reverse primer. TCRdb re-analysed the multiplex PCR reads in MiXCR, keeping a single row per CDR3 protein. The sample holds 50,000 to 70,000 distinct CDR3 sequences, 65% to 80% seen once. The roughly 18-34 mg bulk tissue piece was not sorted before simultaneous RNA and DNA extraction. Each tumor sample had over 90% viable tumor cells. Germline V lookup: CDR1 MNHEY, CDR2 SVGEGT. The CDR3 sequence is 16 residues long.

J is TRBJ2-1 and V is TRBV6-2 or TRBV6-3, with D possibly matching TRBD2 (6 bases). Material for sequencing was liver tumor tissue from sampling region 2. This sample's subset: tumor region T2, inferior pole. The sequence was collected from a man aged 35-49 years with primary liver carcinoma and hepatitis B virus infection. This chain's CDR3 is CASRLLGLAGYNERFF. Written as DNA, the CDR3 is TGTGCCAGCAGACTTTTGGGACTGGCGGGCTACAATGAGCGGTTCTTC.